A single sample gave rise to the 7 T cell receptor beta chains below, sequenced in a study of T cell repertoires in cytomegalovirus infection (dated by TCRdb to about 2019). Their specific antigens are unknown. Read against the paper, the sample's treatment or condition label means: in vitro stimulation with specific CMV peptide epitopes to enrich CMV-specific T cells. Sequencing took place on an Illumina HiSeq 1500. In TCRdb, the public reads were trimmed at Q25 with fastp and aligned with MiXCR, with productive beta chains retained. Under each unique CDR3 protein, matching rows form one entry showing the most common genes and DNA. The sample table holds more than 300,000 distinct CDR3 sequences, of which roughly a third were seen once. The biggest ten clones account for around an eighth of the sample. The sequencing used cultured PBMCs, collected from culture after CMV antigen stimulation. The receptor source for this set is a human donor in good health (CMV status not recorded). Some clones in this sample may be carry-over from other donors' samples.

The chain combines TRBV11-1 with TRBJ2-1; perhaps D is TRBD1 or TRBD2 (5 bases each). V shed 5 bases and J shed 0 bases, with 8 bases lying between them. The CDR3 spans 14 residues. Per germline, CDR1 SGHAT and CDR2 FQDESV (reference sequence). This chain's CDR3 is CASSVGPSYNEQFF. Written as DNA, the CDR3 is TGTGCCAGCAGCGTGGGACCCTCCTACAATGAGCAGTTCTTC.

In this sample, this clonotype turned up once. This chain joins TRBV15 and TRBJ2-7; tentatively, D is TRBD2 (6 bases). Deletions cut 1 base from V and 6 bases from J, with 16 bases between. Germline lookup yields CDR1 LNHNV and CDR2 YYDKDF (reference sequence). The CDR3 consists of 15 residues. CDR3 sequence: CATSRVGSGNAEQYF. The CDR3 DNA follows: TGTGCCACCAGCAGAGTAGGTAGCGGAAATGCCGAGCAGTACTTC.

This chain connects TRBV28 to TRBJ1-2; weak D call: TRBD1 (5 bases). Per germline, CDR1 MDHEN and CDR2 SYDVKM. V was clipped by 6 bases and J by 7 bases, with 15 bases between them. The CDR3 length is 13 residues. The CDR3 region has the DNA TGTGCCAGCAGCCGCGGGACTCTGGTTGGCTACACCTTC. It is translated as CASSRGTLVGYTF.

The chain combines TRBV6-2 or TRBV6-3 with TRBJ2-1, with D perhaps matching TRBD1 (6 bases). Germline V gene lookup returns CDR1 MNHEY and CDR2 SVGEGT. V was pared by 5 bases and J by 9 bases, with 8 bases between. The length of the CDR3 is 11 residues. CDR3 coding DNA: TGTGCCAGCAGTACAGGGATTGAGCAGTTCTTC. It specifies CASSTGIEQFF.

At least ten counts were recorded for this clonotype. The chain carries TRBV7-8 and TRBJ2-5; D is unclear. CDR1 and CDR2 from the germline V gene are SGHVS and FQNEAQ. The CDR3 totals 12 residues. Trimming cost V 2 bases and J 5 bases, with 6 bases left between them. Written as DNA, the CDR3 is TGTGCCAGCAGCTTACCTACGGAGACCCAGTACTTC. Its translation is CASSLPTETQYF.

V and J are TRBV19 and TRBJ2-3, with a tentative D call TRBD2 (6 bases). Looked up from germline, CDR1 is LNHDA and CDR2 is SQIVND (reference sequence). CDR3 length equals 16 residues. The ends were cut back, 4 bases at V and 2 bases at J, with 16 bases in the middle. This CDR3 is CASSRRLVGLTDTQYF. DNA for the CDR3: TGTGCCAGTAGTAGGAGACTAGTCGGCCTCACAGATACGCAGTATTTT.

This chain links TRBV4-1 with TRBJ1-5; D is unresolved. Trimming left V 0 bases short and J 3 bases short, with 6 bases between. This CDR3 is built from 14 residues. Germline values: CDR1 MGHRA, CDR2 YSYEKL. CDR3 protein: CASSQDSFNQPQHF. CDR3 coding DNA: TGCGCCAGCAGCCAAGACAGCTTCAATCAGCCCCAGCATTTT.